The clone carrying this T cell receptor beta chain was observed a single time. The antigen remains undetermined. The germline V gene has CDR1 SGHNT and CDR2 YYREEE (reference sequence). V lost 0 bases and J lost 1, with 10 bases in between. The CDR3 has 15 amino acids. The investigators amplified TCR beta CDR3 regions from RNA transcripts. During a first-round RT-PCR of the TCR CDR3, the HTBI primer set was used. TCRdb recomputed calls from the multiplex PCR reads with MiXCR, one row per CDR3 protein. The sample includes 300,000 to 350,000 distinct CDR3 sequences, 15% to 20% seen only once; the top ten take approximately 54%. These data come from a study of T cells in Graves' hyperthyroidism and ophthalmopathy. Background on the study: Peripheral blood specimens were obtained at initial diagnosis, prior to any treatment. Study-level findings and limits: The model identified upcoming ophthalmopathy a median approximately six months ahead of onset.

Fresh peripheral blood, more than 9 ml, yielded the PBMCs. V gene TRBV5-4 combines with J gene TRBJ1-2, with D perhaps TRBD1 (5 bases). The material sequenced was blood. The source of this sequence is a woman between 45 and 65 years old with Graves' hyperthyroidism. The CDR3 loop reads CASSLVSGNNYGYTF. The CDR3 DNA follows: TGTGCCAGCAGCTTGGTTTCAGGGAATAACTATGGCTACACCTTC.